These T cell receptor beta chains were read from a single sample in a study of cytomegalovirus exposure and HLA in healthy donors. Assay: immunoSEQ multiplex PCR; the TCRdb copy retains only in-frame clones and omits some. The table has fewer than 120,000 clones, roughly 90% seen once. Material: PBMCs. The origin of the receptors is a woman between 25 and 40 years old in good health and CMV-seropositive. CDR3s include the opening cysteine and the closing phenylalanine or tryptophan. D genes are given only for firm matches. A clone size is listed for some rows: how often the clone was seen (once, few, many), or a class if it is expanded.

D: .; V: TRBV15; J: TRBJ1-1; size: once; DNA: TGTGCCACCAGCTCTCTTCAAGGGGCTGAAGCTTTCTTT; CDR3: CATSSLQGAEAFF
D: TRBD2; V: TRBV6-1; J: TRBJ2-1; size: once; DNA: TGTGCCAGCTCGGTAGCGGGAGACTACAATGAGCAGTTCTTC; CDR3: CASSVAGDYNEQFF
D: TRBD2; V: TRBV6-1; J: TRBJ2-2; size: .; DNA: TGTGCCAGCAGTGAATCGATTGGGGGAGGGACCGGGGAGCTGTTTTTT; CDR3: CASSESIGGGTGELFF
D: .; V: TRBV5-1; J: TRBJ1-6; size: .; DNA: TGCGCCAGCAGCACAGGACAGCGTAATTCACCCCTCCACTTT; CDR3: CASSTGQRNSPLHF
D: .; V: TRBV30; J: TRBJ1-3; size: .; DNA: TGTGCCTGGAGTGTAGGCGGATCTGGAAACACCATATATTTT; CDR3: CAWSVGGSGNTIYF
D: TRBD2; V: TRBV6-1; J: TRBJ2-2; size: .; DNA: TGTGCCAGCAGTGGGACTAGCGGGGGGAGGAACACCGGGGAGCTGTTTTTT; CDR3: CASSGTSGGRNTGELFF
D: .; V: TRBV20-1; J: TRBJ1-4; size: once; DNA: TGCAGTGCTATCGACTGGGAAAAACTGTTTTTT; CDR3: CSAIDWEKLFF
D: .; V: TRBV9; J: TRBJ1-2; size: .; DNA: TGTGCCAGCAGCGTAGCAATCGGGACACAGTCTAACTATGGCTACACCTTC; CDR3: CASSVAIGTQSNYGYTF
D: .; V: TRBV5-6; J: TRBJ2-7; size: .; DNA: TGTGCCAGCAGCCCGGGAAGCGACGAGCAGTACTTC; CDR3: CASSPGSDEQYF
D: TRBD1; V: TRBV18; J: TRBJ2-7; size: .; DNA: TGTGCCAGCTCACCACTTCCCCCGGGACAGGGCCCTCTCGGCGAGCAGTACTTC; CDR3: CASSPLPPGQGPLGEQYF
D: .; V: TRBV28; J: TRBJ2-7; size: .; DNA: TGTGCCAGCAGTGAGAGGGGGTACGAGCAGTACTTC; CDR3: CASSERGYEQYF
D: .; V: TRBV2; J: TRBJ1-6; size: .; DNA: TGTGCCAGCACCGTAACAAGCTCCTATAATTCACCCCTCCACTTT; CDR3: CASTVTSSYNSPLHF
D: TRBD2; V: TRBV9; J: TRBJ2-7; size: .; DNA: TGTGCCAGCAGCCGTGGGGGACTAGCGGGAGCCTACGAGCAGTACTTC; CDR3: CASSRGGLAGAYEQYF
D: TRBD1; V: TRBV7-2; J: TRBJ1-2; size: once; DNA: TGTGCCAGCAGCGCGACAGGGGTCGACTATGGCTACACCTTC; CDR3: CASSATGVDYGYTF